The entry that follows covers one TCR beta chain sequence. These data belong to a study of blood T cell repertoires in COVID-19. Turning to the study itself: The United States, Italy and Spain supplied acute and convalescent COVID-19 samples. Sample material is recorded as cDNA or gDNA derived from T cells, B-cell-depleted T cells, or PBMCs.

CDR1 SQVTM and CDR2 ANQGSEA come from the germline V gene. Trimming took 7 bases from V and 7 from J, leaving 28 bases between them. The length of the CDR3 is 16 residues. Original processing methods: Nucleated cell number was recorded as an estimate derived from reference gene primer amplification. The protocol was immunoSEQ multiplex PCR, while the TCRdb copy is restricted to in-frame clones and leaves out a portion. V and J calls and clone size are given by that table; D and trimming were obtained from the DNA. This table holds around 310,000 clones, roughly 90% found once. This receptor was taken from a woman in her forties or fifties with active or convalescent COVID-19. Sample: peripheral blood. The rearrangement links TRBV29-1 to TRBJ1-2; TRBD1 is a possible D gene (5 bases). The DNA of the CDR3 is TGCAGCGCCGCTAGGCGCGCTGTAGCGGGGGAGAGTGGCTACACCTTC. It is translated as CSAARRAVAGESGYTF.